These 30 T cell receptor beta chains were all obtained from the same sample, sequenced in a study of T-cell reconstitution after alpha-beta-depleted transplantation in children. The authors prepared the TCRbeta library with unique molecular identifiers. TCRdb re-derived calls from the PCR reads in MiXCR, one entry per CDR3 protein. The sample has 500,000 to 750,000 distinct CDR3 sequences; 27% are singletons. The starting material was PBMCs, obtained before TCRalphabeta/CD19-depleted stem cell transplant. The source is a boy under two years old with Wiskott-Aldrich syndrome, due to receive a stem cell transplant.

This clonotype was counted ten times or more. Here the CDR3 DNA reads TGTGCCAGCAGCTCCCGTCTTAACACCGGGGAGCTGTTTTTT. Encoded protein: CASSSRLNTGELFF. The chain uses TRBV7-2 and TRBJ2-2; D gene uncertain. This CDR3 has 14 residues. Germline CDR1 is SGHTA and CDR2 is FQGNSA. The V end lost 4 bases, the J end lost 2 bases, and 8 bases lay between the germline ends.

This clonotype has only a few counts. The V gene is TRBV10-3, the J gene TRBJ2-3; 10 positions match TRBD2. The CDR3 is 19 residues long. Germline CDR1 ENHRY, CDR2 SYGVKD. V lost 6 bases and J lost 0; bases outside the gene matches: 15. CDR3 in amino acids: CAISDRVSSGRRSTDTQYF. CDR3 in DNA: TGTGCCATCAGCGACAGGGTGTCTAGCGGGAGACGGAGCACAGATACGCAGTATTTT.

V and J are TRBV5-1 and TRBJ1-1; 7 bases align to TRBD1. This CDR3 contains 15 residues. With V trimmed by 4 bases and J by 3 bases, 9 bases remained unmatched. Germline values: CDR1 SGHRS, CDR2 YFSETQ. Here the CDR3 reads CASSADAGGYTEAFF. In nucleotides, the CDR3 is TGCGCCAGCAGCGCAGACGCAGGGGGTTACACTGAAGCTTTCTTT.

This clonotype was detected a few times. The genes are TRBV19 and TRBJ2-4, with 10 bases fitting TRBD1. The V gene end was trimmed by 5 bases and the J gene end by 0 bases; junction bases not matched to a gene: 1. This CDR3 region has 15 residues. Germline V lookup: CDR1 LNHDA, CDR2 SQIVND (reference sequence). CDR3 residues: CASSDRGLAKNIQYF. CDR3 DNA sequence: TGTGCCAGTAGTGACAGGGGGCTAGCCAAAAACATTCAGTACTTC.

This clonotype came up a few times. The chain carries TRBV20-1 and TRBJ1-2, with D perhaps TRBD1 (5 bases). V was cut by 3 bases and J by 6 bases, with 8 bases left in between. This CDR3 has 11 residues. CDR1 and CDR2 (germline): DFQATT, SNEGSKA (reference sequence). CDR3 DNA: TGCAGTGCTAGGTTAGGGGATGGCTACACCTTC. Translation gives CSARLGDGYTF.

The V call is TRBV27, the J call TRBJ2-7; D is tentatively TRBD1 or TRBD2 (5 bases each). V dropped 3 bases and J dropped 3 bases, with 12 bases sitting between them. The CDR3 sequence is 14 residues long. Per germline, CDR1 MNHEY and CDR2 SMNVEV (reference sequence). This CDR3 reads CASSFEGRVYEQYF. The CDR3 nucleotides are TGTGCCAGCAGTTTCGAGGGGAGAGTCTACGAGCAGTACTTC.

In this sample, this clonotype turned up a few times. The chain joins TRBV7-2 to TRBJ2-3; D is unresolved. Looked up from germline, CDR1 is SGHTA and CDR2 is FQGNSA. Trimming cost V 2 bases and J 4 bases, with 13 bases left between them. The CDR3 contains 15 residues. CDR3: CASSLHGSGADTQYF. The CDR3 DNA is TGTGCCAGCAGCTTACATGGCAGTGGGGCAGATACGCAGTATTTT. Combining the CDR3 with reference TRBV7-2 and TRBJ2-3 gives the whole variable domain GAGVSQSPSNKVTEKGKDVELRCDPISGHTALYWYRQSLGQGLEFLIYFQGNSAPDKSGLPSDRFSAERTGGSVSTLTIQRTQQEDSAVYLCASSLHGSGADTQYFGPGTRLTVL.

The genes are TRBV27 and TRBJ2-7, with unresolved D. The CDR3 loop spans 13 amino acids. Per the germline V gene, CDR1 is MNHEY and CDR2 is SMNVEV (reference sequence). Trimming took off 6 bases at V and 4 bases at J, with 13 bases between the two ends. CDR3 DNA: TGTGCCAGCAGCCCTCGGGCCGATTACGAGCAGTACTTC. The encoded protein is CASSPRADYEQYF.

This clonotype was seen a few times. This chain uses TRBV29-1 with TRBJ2-3; D may be TRBD1 (6 bases). CDR3 length: 17 residues. Trimming took 7 bases from V and 4 from J, leaving 27 bases between them. CDR1 is SQVTM, CDR2 ANQGSEA, per germline. The CDR3 reads CSATPRGQMWRPDTQYF. The DNA for the CDR3 is TGCAGCGCAACCCCCAGGGGTCAGATGTGGAGACCAGATACGCAGTATTTT.

The chain couples TRBV2 to TRBJ2-7; D uncertain. This CDR3 is 13 amino acids long. Per the germline V gene, CDR1 is SNHLY and CDR2 is FYNNEI. The germline V and J ends were trimmed by 6 bases and 6 bases, with 15 bases remaining between them. The CDR3 bases are TGTGCCAGCAGGTTTGACCTAAACGGCGAGCAGTACTTC. This translates into CASRFDLNGEQYF.

The V and J genes are TRBV12-3 or TRBV12-4 and TRBJ2-1, with a weak D call TRBD2 (6 bases). V lost 5 bases and J 8 bases, leaving 16 bases between the germline ends. The CDR3 totals 14 residues. The CDR3 nucleotides read TGTGCCAGCAGTGGTTGGCGGGAAGGCGATGAGCAGTTCTTC. Encoded protein: CASSGWREGDEQFF.

This clonotype was seen only a few times. V gene TRBV6-1 combines with J gene TRBJ2-1; D perhaps matches TRBD2 (6 bases). This CDR3 contains 14 residues. V lost 6 bases and J lost 0, with 9 bases in between. CDR1 and CDR2 (germline): MNHNS, SASEGT. DNA for the CDR3: TGTGCCAGCAGCCGACTAGACTCCTACAATGAGCAGTTCTTC. As protein: CASSRLDSYNEQFF.

This clonotype showed up just a few times. V gene TRBV21-1 combines with J gene TRBJ2-5. TRBV21-1 is a known pseudogene. The CDR3 covers 13 residues. This CDR3 is CASTSRDQETQYF. CDR3 DNA sequence: TGTGCCAGCACCTCTAGAGACCAAGAGACCCAGTACTTC.

This clonotype has just a few counts. The chain couples TRBV7-8 to TRBJ1-2; 7 nucleotides agree with TRBD1. The germline CDR1 and CDR2 sequences are SGHVS and FQNEAQ. This CDR3 region has 16 residues. Trimming at V came to 0 bases and at J to 8 bases, leaving 12 bases not matched to a gene. The CDR3 sequence: CASSLAINRDRGGYTF. CDR3 nucleotides: TGTGCCAGCAGCTTAGCAATAAACCGGGACAGAGGAGGCTACACCTTC.

This clonotype occurred a few times. This sequence joins TRBV5-1 and TRBJ2-1; D unclear. The length of the CDR3 is 14 residues. Trimming removed 3 bases at V and 7 bases at J, with 14 bases between. Germline CDR1 and CDR2: SGHRS and YFSETQ. The CDR3 nucleotides are TGCGCCAGCAGCTCCCGGGTCCCTTTAAATGAGCAGTTCTTC. Translating it yields CASSSRVPLNEQFF.

This clonotype was counted ten times or more. V usage is TRBV12-3 or TRBV12-4 and J usage is TRBJ2-1; D gene unclear. V was shortened by 6 bases and J by 0 bases, with 12 bases between the two germline ends. The CDR3 is 15 amino acids. The CDR3 reads CASSQSDPSYNEQFF. CDR3 DNA sequence: TGTGCCAGCAGCCAGTCAGATCCCTCCTACAATGAGCAGTTCTTC.

The chain uses TRBV5-1 and TRBJ2-7; 7 bases line up with TRBD2. V lost 1 base, J lost 7 bases, and 11 bases stayed unmatched. The CDR3 is 15 residues long. Per germline, CDR1 SGHRS and CDR2 YFSETQ. The CDR3 DNA is TGCGCCAGCAGCTTGTATCTAGCGGAGATCTGGGAGCAGTACTTC. Translation gives CASSLYLAEIWEQYF.

CDR3 sequence: CSAREGPSTDTQYF. The DNA for the CDR3 is TGCAGTGCTAGGGAAGGTCCTAGCACAGATACGCAGTATTTT. The genes are TRBV20-1 and TRBJ2-3; D not certain. V was cut by 3 bases and J by 0 bases, with 10 bases left in between. The CDR3 spans 14 residues. Germline V lookup: CDR1 DFQATT, CDR2 SNEGSKA (reference sequence).

V usage is TRBV5-6 and J usage is TRBJ2-4; TRBD1 matches 10 bases. The CDR3 runs 16 residues. V shed 2 bases and J 4 bases; nucleotides not matched to a gene: 6. The germline V gene has CDR1 SGHDT and CDR2 YYEEEE. The CDR3 sequence is CASSFGGTGVKNIQYF. Here the CDR3 DNA reads TGTGCCAGCAGCTTCGGAGGGACAGGGGTAAAAAACATTCAGTACTTC.

This clonotype came up a few times. Here the CDR3 reads CSVVWGRREQYF. CDR3 DNA: TGCAGCGTTGTGTGGGGGCGGCGAGAGCAGTACTTC. V is TRBV29-1 and J is TRBJ2-7; possibly TRBD1 for D (6 bases). V dropped 4 bases and J dropped 7 bases, with 14 bases sitting between them. This CDR3 has 12 amino acids. CDR1 SQVTM and CDR2 ANQGSEA come from the germline V gene.

This clonotype was observed a handful of times. V and J are TRBV5-1 and TRBJ2-1; D remains ambiguous. There are 10 residues in the CDR3. V gave up 3 bases and J gave up 15 bases, with 10 bases separating them. The germline gives CDR1 SGHRS, CDR2 YFSETQ. Written as DNA, the CDR3 is TGCGCCAGCAGCTCCGAGACCGGGTTCTTC. Translated: CASSSETGFF.

This clonotype was seen a few times. The chain combines TRBV5-1 with TRBJ2-3; D is perhaps TRBD2 (6 bases). The CDR3 length is 15 residues. Germline CDR1 reads SGHRS; CDR2 reads YFSETQ. The ends were cut back, 1 base at V and 1 base at J, with 10 bases in the middle. For the CDR3, the DNA is TGCGCCAGCAGCTTGTTGCGGGACCGCACAGATACGCAGTATTTT. The encoded protein is CASSLLRDRTDTQYF.

There are a few counts of this clonotype. The J gene is TRBJ1-5, the V gene TRBV7-8, with D maybe TRBD1 (6 bases). The CDR3 is 16 residues long. V lost 6 bases, J lost 2 bases, and 17 bases lay in between. The germline V gene has CDR1 SGHVS and CDR2 FQNEAQ. This chain's CDR3 is CASSQTGLVGNQPQHF. As DNA, the CDR3 is TGTGCCAGCAGTCAAACAGGGCTCGTAGGCAATCAGCCCCAGCATTTT.

This clonotype was recorded a few times. The chain links TRBV29-1 to TRBJ2-3, with a tentative D call TRBD1 (5 bases). Trimming took 6 bases from V and 4 from J, leaving 17 bases between them. The germline V gene encodes CDR1 SQVTM and CDR2 ANQGSEA. The CDR3 has 14 amino acids. This CDR3 is CSVEQRVGADTQYF. CDR3 bases: TGCAGCGTCGAACAACGTGTAGGGGCAGATACGCAGTATTTT.

This clonotype was picked up many times. In nucleotides, the CDR3 is TGTGCCAGCAGCTTGGAGGGCAGTCTGAAGACCCAGTACTTC. It is translated as CASSLEGSLKTQYF. V is TRBV5-5 and J is TRBJ2-5; D gene ambiguous. Trimming removed 0 bases at V and 6 bases at J, with 12 bases between. Germline CDR1 reads SGHKS; CDR2 reads YYEKEE (reference sequence). This CDR3 is built from 14 residues.

This chain uses TRBV18 with TRBJ2-7; D is unresolved. CDR1 and CDR2 from the germline V gene are KGHSH and LQKENI. CDR3 size: 13 residues. V lost 1 base and J 4 bases, leaving 8 bases between the germline ends. The DNA for the CDR3 is TGTGCCAGCTCACCACGTTTCTTATACGAGCAGTACTTC. As protein: CASSPRFLYEQYF.

The chain couples TRBV20-1 to TRBJ1-5; D perhaps matches TRBD1 (6 bases). This CDR3 contains 15 residues. The germline V and J ends were trimmed by 3 bases and 1 base, with 13 bases remaining between them. Germline V gene data show CDR1 as DFQATT and CDR2 as SNEGSKA (reference sequence). This chain's CDR3 is CSASLSQGSNQPQHF. CDR3 nucleotide sequence: TGCAGTGCTAGTTTAAGTCAGGGGAGCAATCAGCCCCAGCATTTT.

This clonotype came up a few times. V and J are TRBV5-1 and TRBJ2-6; D unresolved. The germline V gene encodes CDR1 SGHRS and CDR2 YFSETQ. V was clipped by 4 bases and J by 1 base, with 12 bases between them. The CDR3 covers 16 residues. The chain's CDR3 is CASSTGWWSGANVLTF. In nucleotides, the CDR3 is TGCGCCAGCAGCACCGGATGGTGGTCTGGGGCCAACGTCCTGACTTTC.

At least ten counts were recorded for this clonotype. The rearrangement links TRBV7-3 to TRBJ1-3; tentatively, D is TRBD1 (5 bases). The CDR3 totals 14 residues. Germline V gene lookup returns CDR1 SGHTA and CDR2 FQGTGA. Trimming left V 4 bases short and J 2 bases short, with 9 bases between. The CDR3 DNA follows: TGTGCCAGCAGCTCCACGGGGGCTGGAAACACCATATATTTT. Its translation: CASSSTGAGNTIYF.

This clonotype came up many times. Germline is not matched at one junction end, which may reflect a read error. The V call is TRBV5-1, the J call TRBJ2-3; the D is unclear. CDR3 size: 13 residues. CDR1 is SGHRS, CDR2 YFSETQ, per germline. The CDR3 is CASSLLSTDTQYF. The CDR3 DNA follows: TGTGCCAGCAGCTTACTCAGCACAGATACGCAGTATTTT. Full variable domain (remainder filled in from reference TRBV5-1 and TRBJ2-3): KAGVTQTPRYLIKTRGQQVTLSCSPISGHRSVSWYQQTPGQGLQFLFEYFSETQRNKGNFPGRFSGRQFSNSRSEMNVSTLELGDSALYLCASSLLSTDTQYFGPGTRLTVL.